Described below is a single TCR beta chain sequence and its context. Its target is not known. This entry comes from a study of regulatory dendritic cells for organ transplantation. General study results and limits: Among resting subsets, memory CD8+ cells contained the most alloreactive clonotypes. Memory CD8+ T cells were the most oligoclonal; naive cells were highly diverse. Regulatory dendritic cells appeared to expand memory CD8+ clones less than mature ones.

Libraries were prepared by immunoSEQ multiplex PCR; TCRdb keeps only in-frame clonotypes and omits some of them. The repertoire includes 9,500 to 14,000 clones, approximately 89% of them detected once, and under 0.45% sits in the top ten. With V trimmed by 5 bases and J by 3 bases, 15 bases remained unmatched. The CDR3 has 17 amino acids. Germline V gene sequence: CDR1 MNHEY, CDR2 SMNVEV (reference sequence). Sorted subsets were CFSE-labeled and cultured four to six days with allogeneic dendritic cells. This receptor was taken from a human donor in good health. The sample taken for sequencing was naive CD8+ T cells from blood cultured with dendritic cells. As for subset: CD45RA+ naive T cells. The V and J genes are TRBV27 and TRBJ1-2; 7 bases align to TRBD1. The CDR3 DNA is TGTGCCAGCAGTCCCCCGGGTTGGGCGGGACAGTACTATGGCTACACCTTC. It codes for CASSPPGWAGQYYGYTF.